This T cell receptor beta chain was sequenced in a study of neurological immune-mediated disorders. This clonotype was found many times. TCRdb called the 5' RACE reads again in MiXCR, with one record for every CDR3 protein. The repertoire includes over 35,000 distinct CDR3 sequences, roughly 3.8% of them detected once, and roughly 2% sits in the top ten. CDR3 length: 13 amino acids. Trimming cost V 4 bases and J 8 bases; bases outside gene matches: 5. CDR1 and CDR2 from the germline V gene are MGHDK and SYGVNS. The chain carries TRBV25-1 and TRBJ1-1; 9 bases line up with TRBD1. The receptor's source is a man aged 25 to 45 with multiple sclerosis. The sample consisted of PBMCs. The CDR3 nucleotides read TGTGCCAGCAGTGTACAGGGGGCGGGAGAAGCTTTCTTT. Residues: CASSVQGAGEAFF.